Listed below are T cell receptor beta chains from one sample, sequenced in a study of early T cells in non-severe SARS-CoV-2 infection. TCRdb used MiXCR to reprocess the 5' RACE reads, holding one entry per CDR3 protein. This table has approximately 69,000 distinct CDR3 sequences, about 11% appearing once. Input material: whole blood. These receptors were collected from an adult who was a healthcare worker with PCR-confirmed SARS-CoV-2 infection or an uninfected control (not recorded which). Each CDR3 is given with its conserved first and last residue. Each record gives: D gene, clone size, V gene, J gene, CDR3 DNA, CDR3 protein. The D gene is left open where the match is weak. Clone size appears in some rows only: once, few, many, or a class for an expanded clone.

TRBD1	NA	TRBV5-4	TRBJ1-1	TGTGCCAGCAGGGACAGGGCGAGGGGCACTGAAGCTTTCTTT	CASRDRARGTEAFF
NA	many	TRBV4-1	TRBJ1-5	TGCGCCAGCAGCCAAGGAGTAAGGATCCAGCCCCAGCATTTT	CASSQGVRIQPQHF
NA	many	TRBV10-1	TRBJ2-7	TGCGCCAGCAGTGAGGGCGGGCGGGGTCATACCTACGAGCAGTACTTC	CASSEGGRGHTYEQYF
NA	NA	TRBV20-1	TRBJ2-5	TGCAGTGCTTACCGGGACCCTCTCCAAGAGACCCAGTACTTC	CSAYRDPLQETQYF
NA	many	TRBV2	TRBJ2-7	TGTGCCAGCAGTGACAACGTTGCCTACGAGCAGTACTTC	CASSDNVAYEQYF
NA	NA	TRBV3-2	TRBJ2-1	TGTGCCAGCAGCAAGAGCGGGACCCTAGGGCAGTTCTTC	CASSKSGTLGQFF
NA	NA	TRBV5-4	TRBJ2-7	TGTGCCAGCAGCTTAGACCAGGGCCCCTACGAGCAGTACTTC	CASSLDQGPYEQYF
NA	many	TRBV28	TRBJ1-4	TGTGCCAGCCACACCGGGACCACCTCGCGGGAAAAACTGTTTTTT	CASHTGTTSREKLFF
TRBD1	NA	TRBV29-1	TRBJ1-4	TGCAGCGGTACCGGGACAGGGGGCGCCAATGAAAAACTGTTTTTT	CSGTGTGGANEKLFF
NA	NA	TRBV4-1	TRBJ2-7	TGCGCCAGCAACCACCCCAGAGGCGAGCAGTACTTC	CASNHPRGEQYF
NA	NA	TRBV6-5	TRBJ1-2	TGTGCCACCTTAGTCAACTATGGCTACACCTTC	CATLVNYGYTF
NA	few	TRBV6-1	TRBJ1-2	TGTGCCAGCAGTGGATTGACAGCTAACTATGGCTACACCTTC	CASSGLTANYGYTF
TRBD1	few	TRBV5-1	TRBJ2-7	TGCGCCAGCAGCTTTGGCGGGACAGGGATTCCCTACGAGCAGTACTTC	CASSFGGTGIPYEQYF
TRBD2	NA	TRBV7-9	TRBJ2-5	TGTGCCAGCAGTCCAAGGGCCGGACTAGCGGGAGAGCGTGAGACCCAGTACTTC	CASSPRAGLAGERETQYF
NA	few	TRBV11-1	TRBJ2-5	TGTGCCAGCAGCTTACGCCGCCAAGAGACCCAGTACTTC	CASSLRRQETQYF
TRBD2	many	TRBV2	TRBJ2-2	TGTGCCAGCAGTGAAACGGCTAGCGGGGGCACCGGGGAGCTGTTTTTT	CASSETASGGTGELFF
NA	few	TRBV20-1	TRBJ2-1	TGCAGTGCTAGAGGCTACCGGCAGGGGAGAAGTGAGCAGTTCTTC	CSARGYRQGRSEQFF
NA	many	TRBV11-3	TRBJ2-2	TGTGCCAGCAGCTTAGACGCGTGGCCAAAGAACACCGGGGAGCTGTTTTTT	CASSLDAWPKNTGELFF
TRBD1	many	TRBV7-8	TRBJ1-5	TGTGCCAGCAGCCCGTGGACAGGGGGTAGCGATCAGCCCCAGCATTTT	CASSPWTGGSDQPQHF
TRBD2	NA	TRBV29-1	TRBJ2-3	TGCAGCGTTGAGCTAGCGGGGCACACAGATACGCAGTATTTT	CSVELAGHTDTQYF
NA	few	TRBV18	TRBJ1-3	TGTGCCAGCTCTAAAAGGGACACCGGAAACACCATATATTTT	CASSKRDTGNTIYF
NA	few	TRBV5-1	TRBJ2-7	TGCGCCAGCAGCTTGAGTCCCGGACAGACCTACGAGCAGTACTTC	CASSLSPGQTYEQYF
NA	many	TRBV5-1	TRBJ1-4	TGCGCCAGCAGCTTGACAGGAGAGAGTGAAAAACTGTTTTTT	CASSLTGESEKLFF
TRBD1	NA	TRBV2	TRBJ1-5	TGTGCCAGCAGCACAGGGGGGATTCAGCCCCAGCATTTT	CASSTGGIQPQHF
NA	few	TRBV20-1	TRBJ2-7	TGCAGTGCTAGAGGCCCAGGGTTAAACGAGCAGTACTTC	CSARGPGLNEQYF
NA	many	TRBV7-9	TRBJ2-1	TGTGCCAGCAGCCGGACGGACAGTGACAATGAGCAGTTCTTC	CASSRTDSDNEQFF
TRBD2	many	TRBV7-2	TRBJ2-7	TGTGCCAGCAGCTCCGGGACTAAGAGTACGGAGCAGTACTTC	CASSSGTKSTEQYF
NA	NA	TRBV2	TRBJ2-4	TGTGCCAGCAGTCGGTACATTCAGTACTTC	CASSRYIQYF
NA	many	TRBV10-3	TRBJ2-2	TGTGCCATCAGTGAGGTGGCCAGGGCCGGGGAGCTGTTTTTT	CAISEVARAGELFF
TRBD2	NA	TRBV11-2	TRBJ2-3	TGTGCCAGCAGCTTTCCCCCCGGGGGGGGCACAGATACGCAGTATTTT	CASSFPPGGGTDTQYF
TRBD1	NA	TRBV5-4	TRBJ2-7	TGTGCCAGCAGCCGTCAGGGGGCGCGAGAGCAGTACTTC	CASSRQGAREQYF
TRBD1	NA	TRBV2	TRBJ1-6	TGTGCCAGCAGCGTGACAGGGGGCAATTCACCCCTCCACTTT	CASSVTGGNSPLHF
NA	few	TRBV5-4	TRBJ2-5	TGTGCCAGCAGCTTGTTACAGGGCTTGGGAGAGACCCAGTACTTC	CASSLLQGLGETQYF
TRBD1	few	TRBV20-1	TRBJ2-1	TGCAGTGCTAGGCGACAGGGCAGAAATGAGCAGTTCTTC	CSARRQGRNEQFF
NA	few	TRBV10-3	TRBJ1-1	TGTGCCATCAGCGCAGGAATCGTAGCTTTCTTT	CAISAGIVAFF
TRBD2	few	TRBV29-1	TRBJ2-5	TGCAGCGCGGCGGGAGGGCGAGGCCAAGAGACCCAGTACTTC	CSAAGGRGQETQYF
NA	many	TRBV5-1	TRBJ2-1	TGCGCCAGCAGCGCGGTCGGGTTGGGCAATGAGCAGTTCTTC	CASSAVGLGNEQFF
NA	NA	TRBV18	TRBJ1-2	TGTGCCAGCTCAACTCGCAGGGAACTTGGCTACACCTTC	CASSTRRELGYTF
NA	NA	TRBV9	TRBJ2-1	TGTGCCAGCAGTCCCTCGCTTTGGGTATACAATGAGCAGTTCTTC	CASSPSLWVYNEQFF
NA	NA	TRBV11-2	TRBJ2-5	TGTGCCAGCAGCTTAGAACCGGGAAGAACCCAGTACTTC	CASSLEPGRTQYF
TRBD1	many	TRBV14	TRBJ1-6	TGTGCCAGCAGCCAAGTTACAGGGGGTGGATCACCCCTCCACTTT	CASSQVTGGGSPLHF
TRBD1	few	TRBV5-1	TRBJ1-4	TGCGCCAGCAGCCGAGGGGGCGGAGGAGAAAAACTGTTTTTT	CASSRGGGGEKLFF
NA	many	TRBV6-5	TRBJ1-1	TGTGCCAGCAGTACCGGTAAGGCGAGGACTGAAGCTTTCTTT	CASSTGKARTEAFF
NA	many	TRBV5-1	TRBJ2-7	TGCGCCAGCAGTTTAGGACAGCCTGAGGAGCAGTACTTC	CASSLGQPEEQYF
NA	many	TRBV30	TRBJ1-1	TGTGCCTGGAGTGTACCCGGGGCTATGAACACTGAAGCTTTCTTT	CAWSVPGAMNTEAFF
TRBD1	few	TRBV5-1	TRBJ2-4	TGCGCCAGCAGCTCCGGGACAGGGGGGAACATTCAGTACTTC	CASSSGTGGNIQYF
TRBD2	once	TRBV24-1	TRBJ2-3	TGTGCCACCAGTGGCCCCGGGACTAGCGGGAGTCGGCCGTGGCGCACAGATACGCAGTATTTT	CATSGPGTSGSRPWRTDTQYF
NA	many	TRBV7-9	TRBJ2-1	TGTGCCAGCAGCTTAGTGTACGATGAGCAGTTCTTC	CASSLVYDEQFF
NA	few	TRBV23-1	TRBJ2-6	TGCGCCAGCAGCCCTTTTGATCATGAGATCAACTCAGTAACAGGGACAGGGGCCAACGTCCTGACTTTC	CASSPFDHEINSVTGTGANVLTF
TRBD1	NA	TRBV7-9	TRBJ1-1	TGTGCCAGCAGCTTACCAGGGGGCGACGCTGAAGCTTTCTTT	CASSLPGGDAEAFF
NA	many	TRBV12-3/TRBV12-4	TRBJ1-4	TGTGCCAGCAGTTGGGGGTCCGAAGTACTAAATGAAAAACTGTTTTTT	CASSWGSEVLNEKLFF
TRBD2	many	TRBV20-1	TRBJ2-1	TGCAGTGCGGAACTAGCGCGGGGGGGGCCCTATGAGCAGTTCTTC	CSAELARGGPYEQFF
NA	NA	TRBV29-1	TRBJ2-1	TGCAGCGTTGAAGAGGCGACTATGGGGAATGAGCAGTTCTTC	CSVEEATMGNEQFF